Listed below are T cell receptor beta chains from one sample, sequenced in a study of beta chain features in type 1 diabetes. Measured with immunoSEQ multiplex PCR; TCRdb has only the in-frame clones, and not every one. The sample shows fewer than 250,000 clones, 7.5% to 10% of them seen only once. The sequenced material came from naive CD4+ T cells from blood. The receptors were gathered from a woman younger than 30 in good health. Both conserved end residues are part of each CDR3. A D gene is named only where the DNA matches it firmly. Size is stated for part of the rows, as once, few or many counts, or as a class when the clone is expanded.

j_call | v_call | d_call | clone_size | cdr3_aa | cdr3_nt
TRBJ1-5 | TRBV2 | . | . | CASTRKSDSTAYSNQPQHF | TGTGCCAGCACCAGGAAGTCGGACTCCACTGCTTATAGCAATCAGCCCCAGCATTTT
TRBJ2-3 | TRBV19 | TRBD2 | few | CASRTPSGRGTDTQYF | TGTGCCAGTAGAACCCCTAGCGGGAGAGGGACAGATACGCAGTATTTT
TRBJ2-7 | TRBV5-1 | TRBD1 | . | CASSFGQAYEQYF | TGCGCCAGCAGCTTCGGACAGGCCTACGAGCAGTACTTC
TRBJ1-2 | TRBV4-2 | TRBD1 | few | CASSQAPGQANYGYTF | TGTGCCAGCAGCCAAGCCCCGGGACAGGCGAACTATGGCTACACCTTC
TRBJ2-7 | TRBV25-1 | TRBD2 | . | CASTSSRGRYEQYF | TGTGCCAGCACATCCTCGCGGGGGAGATACGAGCAGTACTTC
TRBJ2-2 | TRBV19 | TRBD1 | few | CATQRTGANTGELFF | TGTGCCACCCAAAGGACAGGGGCGAACACCGGGGAGCTGTTTTTT
TRBJ1-4 | TRBV6-6 | . | few | CASSYGGAREKLFF | TGTGCCAGCAGTTACGGGGGGGCGAGGGAAAAACTGTTTTTT
TRBJ1-2 | TRBV7-9 | TRBD1 | few | CASSLPTGTGMYGYTF | TGTGCCAGCAGCTTGCCGACGGGGACAGGGATGTATGGCTACACCTTC
TRBJ1-4 | TRBV18 | . | few | CASSPRGLEKLFF | TGTGCCAGCTCACCACGAGGACTCGAAAAACTGTTTTTT
TRBJ2-7 | TRBV15 | . | . | CATSRDLGDEQYF | TGTGCCACCAGCAGAGATTTAGGGGACGAGCAGTACTTC
TRBJ1-5 | TRBV4-1 | . | few | CASKGVGEGSNQPQHF | TGCGCCAGCAAGGGGGTTGGGGAGGGGAGCAATCAGCCCCAGCATTTT
TRBJ1-4 | TRBV4-1 | TRBD1 | few | CASSTRQGPNEKLFF | TGCGCCAGCAGCACCCGACAGGGCCCTAATGAAAAACTGTTTTTT
TRBJ2-3 | TRBV5-1 | . | few | CASQVGALASTDTQYF | TGCGCCAGCCAGGTTGGGGCCCTGGCTAGCACAGATACGCAGTATTTT
TRBJ1-3 | TRBV28 | . | once | CASSFGGYSGNTIYF | TGTGCCAGCAGTTTTGGGGGGTACTCTGGAAACACCATATATTTT
TRBJ1-1 | TRBV2 | TRBD1 | . | CASSGGQGTEAFF | TGTGCCAGCAGTGGGGGACAGGGGACTGAAGCTTTCTTT
TRBJ1-2 | TRBV7-2 | TRBD1 | . | CASSSLGTGEGYTF | TGTGCCAGCAGCTCGCTGGGGACAGGGGAAGGCTACACCTTC
TRBJ2-1 | TRBV5-1 | TRBD2 | few | CASSLQAGGIEQFF | TGCGCCAGCAGCTTACAAGCGGGAGGGATTGAGCAGTTCTTC
TRBJ1-1 | TRBV4-1 | . | many | CASSQYERNTEAFF | TGCGCCAGCAGCCAATACGAGAGGAACACTGAAGCTTTCTTT
TRBJ2-1 | TRBV9 | . | few | CASSARRAGNEQFF | TGTGCCAGCAGCGCTCGGAGGGCTGGGAATGAGCAGTTCTTC
TRBJ1-2 | TRBV9 | . | . | CASSVGPEINYGYTF | TGTGCCAGCAGCGTAGGCCCGGAGATTAACTATGGCTACACCTTC
TRBJ2-5 | TRBV5-1 | . | . | CASRDMEGPETQYF | TGCGCCAGCAGAGACATGGAAGGCCCGGAGACCCAGTACTTC
TRBJ2-1 | TRBV30 | . | few | CAWSVGPGQFF | TGTGCCTGGAGTGTAGGTCCGGGGCAGTTCTTC
TRBJ2-1 | TRBV6-5 | TRBD2 | few | CASRRGGSYNEQFF | TGTGCCAGCAGGCGGGGGGGGTCCTACAATGAGCAGTTCTTC
TRBJ1-2 | TRBV27 | TRBD1 | few | CASSFFPPDRVANYGYTF | TGTGCCAGCAGTTTCTTCCCCCCGGACAGGGTAGCTAACTATGGCTACACCTTC
TRBJ1-2 | TRBV29-1 | TRBD1 | . | CSVDRDRSYGYTF | TGCAGCGTTGACCGGGACAGATCTTATGGCTACACCTTC
TRBJ2-7 | TRBV5-6 | TRBD2 | few | CASRSGLNLYEQYF | TGTGCCAGCAGGTCGGGACTAAACTTATACGAGCAGTACTTC
TRBJ2-3 | TRBV5-1 | TRBD2 | few | CASSSGTSGGTDTQYF | TGCGCCAGCAGCTCCGGGACTAGCGGGGGCACAGATACGCAGTATTTT
TRBJ1-1 | TRBV7-2 | . | few | CASSLSAGNTEAFF | TGTGCCAGCAGCTTAAGTGCGGGGAACACTGAAGCTTTCTTT
TRBJ2-3 | TRBV19 | . | few | CASSIGGLRSDTQYF | TGTGCCAGTAGTATAGGGGGGCTGAGGTCAGATACGCAGTATTTT